Shown below are 12 T cell receptor beta chains from a single sample sequenced in a study of T cells in Graves' hyperthyroidism and ophthalmopathy. Amplification targeted TCR beta CDR3 regions from RNA transcripts. Primed by the HTBI set, a first-round RT-PCR was run on the TCR CDR3. TCRdb fed the multiplex PCR reads into MiXCR, producing one record per CDR3 protein. The data hold some 770,000 distinct CDR3 sequences, with over 15% observed a single time. Sequenced sample: blood. These receptors were obtained from a man younger than 35 with Graves' hyperthyroidism.

About this clonotype itself: Possible read error: a much larger clone is one base away. The V and J genes are TRBV27 and TRBJ1-2; TRBD1 matches 7 bases. The CDR3 runs 13 residues. Germline V CDR1 and CDR2: MNHEY, SMNVEV (reference sequence). V lost 3 bases, J lost 10 bases, and 8 bases stayed unmatched. The CDR3 DNA reads TGTGCCAGCAGTTTTACAGGGGATAGTGACTACACCTTC. Amino acids: CASSFTGDSDYTF.

This clonotype was seen repeatedly, ten times or more. The rearrangement joins TRBV14 to TRBJ2-3, with 8 bases fitting TRBD2. There are 15 residues in the CDR3. Germline V lookup: CDR1 SGHDN, CDR2 FVKESK. The V segment lost 2 bases and the J segment 4 bases; nucleotides outside the gene matches: 5. As DNA, the CDR3 is TGTGCCAGCAGCCAACTAGCGGGTACCGCAGATACGCAGTATTTT. Its translation is CASSQLAGTADTQYF.

This chain uses TRBV7-2 with TRBJ2-1; no clear D. CDR3 length: 18 residues. Germline V gene lookup returns CDR1 SGHTA and CDR2 FQGNSA. Trimming pared 2 bases from V and 0 bases from J, leaving 17 bases between. The CDR3 coding sequence is TGTGCCAGCAGCTTAAGGCGAAAGGCTTTAAGCTCCTACAATGAGCAGTTCTTC. The encoded protein is CASSLRRKALSSYNEQFF.

The table lists this clonotype with a count of one. With a much larger clone just one base away, this may be a read error. The rearrangement joins TRBV7-2 to TRBJ2-1, with D possibly matching TRBD2 (5 bases). The CDR3 has 12 amino acids. In germline, CDR1 is SGHTA, CDR2 FQGNSA. The CDR3 DNA reads TGTGTCAGCAGCTTAGTTGCGGGTGAGCAGTTCTTC. This encodes CVSSLVAGEQFF.

The chain uses TRBV4-2 and TRBJ1-5; weak D call: TRBD1 (5 bases). Trimming removed 0 bases at V and 0 bases at J, with 15 bases between. Germline CDR1 is LGHNA and CDR2 is YNFKEQ. The CDR3 contains 18 residues. The CDR3 is CASSQESVQGYSNQPQHF. In DNA, the CDR3 is TGTGCCAGCAGCCAAGAGTCAGTTCAGGGATATAGCAATCAGCCCCAGCATTTT.

This chain uses TRBV9 with TRBJ2-6; D gene uncertain. Between the trimmed V and J ends, which lost 3 bases and 4 bases, there was a span of 5 bases. The CDR3 has 13 residues. Germline V gives CDR1 SGDLS, CDR2 YYNGEE. The CDR3 region has the DNA TGTGCCAGCAGCGCGTGGGGGGCCAACGTCCTGACTTTC. This encodes CASSAWGANVLTF.

Ten or more counts support this clonotype. The rearrangement uses TRBV6-5 and TRBJ2-7, with D perhaps matching TRBD2 (6 bases). V was clipped by 0 bases and J by 7 bases, with 10 bases between them. Germline CDR1 and CDR2: MNHEY and SVGAGI. The CDR3 has 13 amino acids. DNA of the CDR3: TGTGCCAGCAGTTACTCGACCGGGGGTGAGCAGTACTTC. This gives the protein CASSYSTGGEQYF.

This clonotype occurred many times. The rearrangement uses TRBV6-1 and TRBJ1-6, with 8 nucleotides matching TRBD1. Trimming at V came to 5 bases and at J to 10 bases, leaving 10 bases not matched to a gene. The germline gives CDR1 MNHNS, CDR2 SASEGT. This CDR3 has 15 residues. The CDR3 is CASSSTGQGGSPLHF. The CDR3 DNA is TGTGCCAGCAGTTCCACAGGACAGGGTGGCTCACCCCTCCACTTT.

CDR3 protein: CASSLDRGVTEQYF. For the CDR3, the DNA is TGTGCCAGCAGTTTAGACAGAGGGGTCACCGAGCAGTACTTC. This chain connects TRBV27 to TRBJ2-7, with D perhaps given as TRBD1 or TRBD2 (5 bases each). This CDR3 spans 14 amino acids. V lost 2 bases to trimming and J lost 6 bases, with 14 bases between them. Germline loops: CDR1 MNHEY, CDR2 SMNVEV (reference sequence).

The sample holds a few counts of this clonotype. This chain connects TRBV20-1 to TRBJ2-7, with 8 bases lining up with TRBD2. The CDR3 totals 13 residues. Unmatched junction bases numbered 11, after V lost 6 bases and J lost 7 bases. Germline CDR1 and CDR2: DFQATT and SNEGSKA (reference sequence). The CDR3 nucleotides are TGCAGTGCGAGGCCTAGCGGGTGGGATGAGCAGTACTTC. It specifies CSARPSGWDEQYF.

The CDR3 region has the DNA TGTGCCAGCAGTTCTCAGTCTACCAACCCCTACGAGCAGTACTTC. As protein: CASSSQSTNPYEQYF. The V call is TRBV28, the J call TRBJ2-7; the D is unclear. Trimming removed 4 bases at V and 2 bases at J, with 15 bases between. Germline assignment: CDR1 MDHEN and CDR2 SYDVKM. CDR3 length equals 15 residues.

This clonotype has ten or more counts. This chain joins TRBV3-1 and TRBJ2-7; 9 bases line up with TRBD1. This CDR3 is built from 15 residues. The trim removed 4 bases at V and 6 bases at J, leaving 10 bases unmatched. Germline V gene data show CDR1 as LGHDT and CDR2 as YNNKEL (reference sequence). CDR3 DNA: TGTGCCAGCAGCCGATTTCGGACAGGGGAGATCGAGCAGTACTTC. This translates into CASSRFRTGEIEQYF.